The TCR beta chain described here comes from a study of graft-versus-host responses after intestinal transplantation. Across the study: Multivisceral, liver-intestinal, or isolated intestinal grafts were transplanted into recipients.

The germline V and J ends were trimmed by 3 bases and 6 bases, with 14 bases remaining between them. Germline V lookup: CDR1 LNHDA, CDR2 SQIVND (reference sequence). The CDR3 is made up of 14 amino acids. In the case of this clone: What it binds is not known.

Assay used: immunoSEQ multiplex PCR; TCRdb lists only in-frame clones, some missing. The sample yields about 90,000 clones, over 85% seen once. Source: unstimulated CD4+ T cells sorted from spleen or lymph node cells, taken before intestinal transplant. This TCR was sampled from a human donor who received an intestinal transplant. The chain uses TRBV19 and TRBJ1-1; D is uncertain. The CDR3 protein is CASSIGTLAAEAFF. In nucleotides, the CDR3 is TGTGCCAGTAGTATTGGCACTTTGGCGGCTGAAGCTTTCTTT.